Below, 15 T cell receptor beta chains from the same sample are listed, as sequenced in a study of blood T cell repertoires in COVID-19. Clones were read by immunoSEQ multiplex PCR, and TCRdb kept only the in-frame ones, dropping some. The table shows 200,000 to 300,000 clones, with 85% to 90% occurring only once. The sequencing sample was made of peripheral blood. These receptors all come from a middle-aged woman with acute or convalescent COVID-19.

The V gene is TRBV10-1, the J gene TRBJ1-2; 11 nucleotides line up with TRBD1. The V gene end was trimmed by 6 bases and the J gene end by 1 base; junction bases not matched to a gene: 1. The CDR3 sequence is 14 residues long. Germline values: CDR1 WNHNN, CDR2 SYGVQD (reference sequence). CDR3 in amino acids: CASSGTGGNYGYTF. Written as DNA, the CDR3 is TGCGCCAGCAGCGGGACAGGGGGTAACTATGGCTACACCTTC.

V usage is TRBV29-1 and J usage is TRBJ1-2; 10 bases match TRBD1. V trimming: 5 bases; J trimming: 6 bases; junction bases outside the gene matches: 3. Germline lookup yields CDR1 SQVTM and CDR2 ANQGSEA. There are 12 residues in the CDR3. The CDR3 is CSVLGTGDGYTF. The CDR3 DNA sequence: TGCAGCGTTCTCGGGACAGGGGATGGCTACACCTTC.

The count of this clone is one. This sequence joins TRBV12-3 or TRBV12-4 and TRBJ2-1; the D is unclear. V lost 3 bases to trimming and J lost 5 bases, with 8 bases between them. This CDR3 has 13 amino acids. The CDR3 loop is CASSLSLNNEQFF. The CDR3 DNA follows: TGTGCCAGCAGTTTGAGCCTAAACAATGAGCAGTTCTTC.

V is TRBV6-6 and J is TRBJ1-5, with 7 bases lining up with TRBD1. The CDR3 is 15 amino acids. Unmatched junction bases numbered 9, after V lost 6 bases and J lost 4 bases. Germline lookup yields CDR1 MNHNY and CDR2 SVGAGI (reference sequence). The CDR3 here is CASSQRPGGNQPQHF. Here the CDR3 DNA reads TGTGCCAGCAGCCAACGACCAGGGGGAAATCAGCCCCAGCATTTT.

This clone was seen more than once but under ten times. The chain joins TRBV6-5 to TRBJ1-6; a weak D match, TRBD1 (5 bases). The germline gives CDR1 MNHEY, CDR2 SVGAGI. The CDR3 runs 14 residues. The V end was cut by 2 bases, the J end by 10 bases, with 12 bases between. CDR3 protein: CASSYVGGGSPLHF. The CDR3 DNA is TGTGCCAGCAGTTACGTTGGGGGAGGATCACCCCTCCACTTT.

The chain's CDR3 is CATRRDPAEAFF. The CDR3 bases are TGTGCCACCAGACGGGATCCAGCTGAAGCTTTCTTT. The chain employs TRBV6-6 and TRBJ1-1, with D unclear. The V end was cut by 10 bases, the J end by 6 bases, with 15 bases between. CDR3 length: 12 amino acids. Germline assignment: CDR1 MNHNY and CDR2 SVGAGI (reference sequence).

This chain links TRBV10-3 with TRBJ2-1, with D perhaps matching TRBD2 (5 bases). The CDR3 is made up of 15 amino acids. Trimming left V 1 base short and J 2 bases short, with 9 bases between. CDR1 and CDR2 (germline): ENHRY, SYGVKD. The CDR3 sequence: CAISEYTRPYNEQFF. DNA of the CDR3: TGTGCCATCAGTGAGTACACTAGACCCTACAATGAGCAGTTCTTC.

The V gene is TRBV4-1, the J gene TRBJ1-2, with D hard to call. V was cut by 0 bases and J by 4 bases, with 15 bases left in between. Germline CDR1 is MGHRA and CDR2 is YSYEKL. The CDR3 contains 16 residues. The CDR3 spells CASSQDPAGSFYGYTF. For the CDR3, the DNA is TGCGCCAGCAGCCAAGATCCGGCGGGGAGCTTCTATGGCTACACCTTC.

The rearrangement joins TRBV18 to TRBJ1-6, with unresolved D. This CDR3 is built from 14 residues. CDR1 is KGHSH and CDR2 is LQKENI in the germline V gene. V was shortened by 3 bases and J by 9 bases, with 12 bases between the two germline ends. The DNA for the CDR3 is TGTGCCAGCTCACCTGGGAGCCCCAGTTCACCCCTCCACTTT. It codes for CASSPGSPSSPLHF.

The rearrangement links TRBV5-4 to TRBJ1-1; 7 bases match TRBD1. CDR1 and CDR2 from the germline V gene are SGHNT and YYREEE (reference sequence). J lost 4 bases, V lost 5 bases, and 11 bases had no gene match. CDR3 length: 15 amino acids. The CDR3 nucleotides are TGTGCCAGCAGACCTACAGGGGTCGGGGGCACTGAAGCTTTCTTT. Encoded protein: CASRPTGVGGTEAFF. The full variable domain, completed using reference TRBV5-4 and TRBJ1-1, is ETGVTQSPTHLIKTRGQQVTLRCSSQSGHNTVSWYQQALGQGPQFIFQYYREEENGRGNFPPRFSGLQFPNYSSELNVNALELDDSALYLCASRPTGVGGTEAFFGQGTRLTVV.

The V call is TRBV10-3, the J call TRBJ2-2; D is perhaps TRBD2 (6 bases). The germline CDR1 and CDR2 sequences are ENHRY and SYGVKD. V was pared by 8 bases and J by 3 bases, with 7 bases between. The CDR3 length is 12 residues. This chain's CDR3 is CAIAGHTGELFF. DNA of the CDR3: TGTGCCATCGCGGGACACACCGGGGAGCTGTTTTTT.

The chain joins TRBV10-2 to TRBJ1-1; 12 nucleotides match TRBD1. The CDR3 length is 14 residues. Trimming at V came to 8 bases and at J to 4 bases, leaving 5 bases not matched to a gene. The germline V gene encodes CDR1 WSHSY and CDR2 SAAADI. CDR3 sequence (DNA): TGCGCCAGCCGGGACAGGGGGCGCAGCACTGAAGCTTTCTTT. Protein sequence: CASRDRGRSTEAFF.

The chain has TRBV24-1 and TRBJ1-2; possibly TRBD1 for D (6 bases). CDR3 length equals 14 residues. Germline-derived CDR1 and CDR2 are KGHDR and SFDVKD. Trimming pared 1 base from V and 8 bases from J, leaving 13 bases between. The DNA of the CDR3 is TGTGCCACCAGTGATTTTCCAGGACAGAAGGGCTACACCTTC. This codes for CATSDFPGQKGYTF.

J is TRBJ2-3 and V is TRBV2; tentatively, D is TRBD1 (6 bases). V shed 6 bases and J shed 2 bases, with 12 bases lying between them. This CDR3 comprises 14 residues. Germline V gene data show CDR1 as SNHLY and CDR2 as FYNNEI. This CDR3 reads CASRWGTTTDTQYF. CDR3 nucleotides: TGTGCCAGCAGGTGGGGGACAACCACAGATACGCAGTATTTT.

The chain carries TRBV30 and TRBJ1-2, with TRBD1 as a possible D gene (6 bases). V shed 5 bases and J shed 3 bases, with 16 bases lying between them. The CDR3 is 14 amino acids. Germline values: CDR1 GTSNPN, CDR2 SVGIG (reference sequence). This CDR3 is CAWQRAYRDYGYTF. The CDR3 bases are TGTGCCTGGCAAAGGGCGTACAGGGACTATGGCTACACCTTC.